The clone carrying this T cell receptor beta chain was observed a single time. This sample was taken from a study of blood T cell repertoires in COVID-19. Study background: T cells, B-cell-depleted T cells, or PBMCs supplied cDNA or gDNA.

V lost 3 bases and J lost 8, with 11 bases in between. There are 13 residues in the CDR3. Germline CDR1 reads KGHSH; CDR2 reads LQKENI. The data were produced by immunoSEQ multiplex PCR, yet TCRdb's version contains in-frame clones alone and is incomplete. The sample contains tens of thousands of clones, approximately 90% of which appear only once. The origin of this receptor is a man between 45 and 60 years old with acute or convalescent COVID-19. The chain employs TRBV18 and TRBJ1-3; D possibly corresponds to TRBD1 (5 bases). The sample consisted of peripheral blood. CDR3 residues: CASSPSGRDTIYF. The CDR3 DNA sequence: TGTGCCAGCTCACCGTCAGGGAGGGACACCATATATTTT.